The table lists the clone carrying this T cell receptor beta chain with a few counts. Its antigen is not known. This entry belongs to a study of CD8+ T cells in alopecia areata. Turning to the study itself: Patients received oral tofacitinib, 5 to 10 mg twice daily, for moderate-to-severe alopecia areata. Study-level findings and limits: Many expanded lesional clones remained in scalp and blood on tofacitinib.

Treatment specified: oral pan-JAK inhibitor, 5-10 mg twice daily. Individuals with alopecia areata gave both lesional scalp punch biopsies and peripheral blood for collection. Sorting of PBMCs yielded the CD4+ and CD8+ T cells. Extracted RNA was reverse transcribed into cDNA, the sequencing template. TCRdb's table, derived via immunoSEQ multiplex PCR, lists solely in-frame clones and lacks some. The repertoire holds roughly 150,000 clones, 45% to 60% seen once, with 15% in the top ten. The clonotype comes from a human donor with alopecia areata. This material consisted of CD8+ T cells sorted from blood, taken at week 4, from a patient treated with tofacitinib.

Written as DNA, the CDR3 is TGCGCCAGCAGCCTTGGACTAGCGGGGGAGTATTACAATGAGCAGTTCTTC. Translated, it gives CASSLGLAGEYYNEQFF. The chain recombines TRBV4-3 with TRBJ2-1; TRBD2 agrees at 13 bases. J gave up 4 bases and V 4 bases, and 7 bases lay outside the gene matches. Germline CDR1 is LGHNA and CDR2 is YSLEER. This CDR3 is 17 amino acids long.